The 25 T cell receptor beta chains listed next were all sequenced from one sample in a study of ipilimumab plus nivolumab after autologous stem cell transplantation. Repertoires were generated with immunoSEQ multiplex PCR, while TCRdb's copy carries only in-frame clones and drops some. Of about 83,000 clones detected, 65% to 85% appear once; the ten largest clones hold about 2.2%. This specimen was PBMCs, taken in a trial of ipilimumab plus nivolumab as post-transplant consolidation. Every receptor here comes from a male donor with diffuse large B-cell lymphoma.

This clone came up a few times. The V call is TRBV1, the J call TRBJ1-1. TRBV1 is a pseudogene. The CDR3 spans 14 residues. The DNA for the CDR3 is TGCACCAGCAGCCCAGGACCGACGTACACTGAAGCTTTCTTT. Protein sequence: CTSSPGPTYTEAFF.

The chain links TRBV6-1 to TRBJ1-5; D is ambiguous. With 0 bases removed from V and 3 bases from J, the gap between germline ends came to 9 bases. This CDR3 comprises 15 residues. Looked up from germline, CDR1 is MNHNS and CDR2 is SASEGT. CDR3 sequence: CASSEARAYNQPQHF. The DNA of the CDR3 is TGTGCCAGCAGTGAAGCCCGGGCCTACAATCAGCCCCAGCATTTT.

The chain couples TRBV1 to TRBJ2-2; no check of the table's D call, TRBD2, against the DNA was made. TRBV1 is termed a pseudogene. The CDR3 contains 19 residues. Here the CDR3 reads CTSSPGTSGGFVETGELFF. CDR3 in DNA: TGCACCAGCAGCCCTGGGACTAGCGGGGGGTTTGTGGAGACCGGGGAGCTGTTTTTT.

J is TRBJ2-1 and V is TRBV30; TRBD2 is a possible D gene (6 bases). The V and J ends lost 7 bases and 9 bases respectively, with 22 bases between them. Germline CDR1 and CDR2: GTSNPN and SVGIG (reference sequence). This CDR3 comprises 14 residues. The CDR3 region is CALSRDWAMAEQFF. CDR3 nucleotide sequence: TGTGCCTTATCTCGGGACTGGGCTATGGCTGAGCAGTTCTTC.

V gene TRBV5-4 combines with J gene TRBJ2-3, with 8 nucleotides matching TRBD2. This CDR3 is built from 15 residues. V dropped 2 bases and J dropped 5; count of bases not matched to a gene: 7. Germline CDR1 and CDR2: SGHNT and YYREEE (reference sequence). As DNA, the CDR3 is TGTGCCAGCAGCTTCGGACTAGCACCGCAAGATACGCAGTATTTT. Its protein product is CASSFGLAPQDTQYF.

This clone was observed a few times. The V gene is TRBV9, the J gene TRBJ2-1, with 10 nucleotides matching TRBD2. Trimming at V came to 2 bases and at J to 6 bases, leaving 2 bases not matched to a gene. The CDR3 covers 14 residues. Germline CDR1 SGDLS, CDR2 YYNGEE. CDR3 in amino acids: CASSVGLAPNEQFF. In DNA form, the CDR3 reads TGTGCCAGCAGCGTGGGACTAGCGCCCAATGAGCAGTTCTTC.

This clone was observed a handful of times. The CDR3 region has the DNA TGTGCCAGCAGACTCCAGGACGGGAACACTGAAGCTTTCTTT. Its translation is CASRLQDGNTEAFF. This chain uses TRBV6-5 with TRBJ1-1; D remains ambiguous. The CDR3 sequence is 14 residues long. The germline V gene has CDR1 MNHEY and CDR2 SVGAGI. V was trimmed by 6 bases and J by 1 base, leaving 12 bases between them.

In DNA form, the CDR3 reads TGTGCCAGCACCCGGTACCCCTACAATGAGCAGTTCTTC. Encoded protein: CASTRYPYNEQFF. The chain has TRBV27 and TRBJ2-1; D is unclear. Germline V gene lookup returns CDR1 MNHEY and CDR2 SMNVEV (reference sequence). The CDR3 is 13 amino acids. The V gene lost 7 bases and the J gene lost 2 bases, with 9 bases spanning the gap.

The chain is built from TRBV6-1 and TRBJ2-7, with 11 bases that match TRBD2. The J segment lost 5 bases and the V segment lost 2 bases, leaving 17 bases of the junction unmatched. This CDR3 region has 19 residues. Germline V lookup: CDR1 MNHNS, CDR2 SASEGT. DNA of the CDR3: TGTGCCAGCAGTGAATATGGTACTAGCGGGGGCCCCATCCGCAACGAGCAGTACTTC. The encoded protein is CASSEYGTSGGPIRNEQYF.

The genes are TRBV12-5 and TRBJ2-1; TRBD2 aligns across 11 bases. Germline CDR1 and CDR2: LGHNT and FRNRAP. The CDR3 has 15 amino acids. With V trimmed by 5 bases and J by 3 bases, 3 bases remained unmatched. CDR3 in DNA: TGTGCTAGTGGTCCACTAGCGGGGGTCTACAATGAGCAGTTCTTC. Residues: CASGPLAGVYNEQFF. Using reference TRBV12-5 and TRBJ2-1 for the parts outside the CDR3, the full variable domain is DARVTQTPRHKVTEMGQEVTMRCQPILGHNTVFWYRQTMMQGLELLAYFRNRAPLDDSGMPKDRFSAEMPDATLATLKIQPSEPRDSAVYFCASGPLAGVYNEQFFGPGTRLTVL.

The CDR3 loop is CASSYTGSTDTQYF. The CDR3, as DNA: TGTGCCAGCAGTTACACAGGGAGTACAGATACGCAGTATTTT. The chain is built from TRBV6-6 and TRBJ2-3; TRBD1 is a possible D gene (6 bases). Between the trimmed V and J ends, which lost 2 bases and 3 bases, there was a span of 9 bases. CDR3 length: 14 residues. CDR1 MNHNY and CDR2 SVGAGI come from the germline V gene (reference sequence).

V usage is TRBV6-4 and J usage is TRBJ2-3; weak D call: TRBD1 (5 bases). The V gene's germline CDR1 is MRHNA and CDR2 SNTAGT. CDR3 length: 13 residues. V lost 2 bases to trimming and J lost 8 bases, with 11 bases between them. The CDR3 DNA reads TGTGCCAGCAGTGACGATCTAAGGGGTACGCAGTATTTT. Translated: CASSDDLRGTQYF.

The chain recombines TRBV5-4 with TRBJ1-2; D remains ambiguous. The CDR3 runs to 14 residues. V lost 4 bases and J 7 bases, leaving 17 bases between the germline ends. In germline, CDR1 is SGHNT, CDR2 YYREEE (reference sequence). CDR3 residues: CASSVETRMSGYTF. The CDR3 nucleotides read TGTGCCAGCAGCGTGGAGACACGGATGAGTGGCTACACCTTC.

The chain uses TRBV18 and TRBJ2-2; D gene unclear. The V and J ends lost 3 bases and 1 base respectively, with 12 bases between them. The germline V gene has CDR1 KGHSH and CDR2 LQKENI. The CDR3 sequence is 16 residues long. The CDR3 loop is CASSPGTIQNTGELFF. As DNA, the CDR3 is TGTGCCAGCTCACCCGGAACTATACAGAACACCGGGGAGCTGTTTTTT.

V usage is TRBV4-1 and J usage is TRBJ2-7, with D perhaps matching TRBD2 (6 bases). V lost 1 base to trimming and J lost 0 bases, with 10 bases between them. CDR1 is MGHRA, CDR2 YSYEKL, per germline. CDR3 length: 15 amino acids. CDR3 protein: CASSQAGGPSYEQYF. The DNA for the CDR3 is TGCGCCAGCAGCCAAGCCGGGGGACCCTCCTACGAGCAGTACTTC.

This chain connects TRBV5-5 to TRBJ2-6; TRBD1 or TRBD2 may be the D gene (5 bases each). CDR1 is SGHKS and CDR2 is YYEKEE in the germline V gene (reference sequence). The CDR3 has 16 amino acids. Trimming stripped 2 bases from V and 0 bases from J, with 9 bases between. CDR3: CASSFYGGSGANVLTF. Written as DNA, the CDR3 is TGTGCCAGCAGCTTTTATGGGGGCTCTGGGGCCAACGTCCTGACTTTC.

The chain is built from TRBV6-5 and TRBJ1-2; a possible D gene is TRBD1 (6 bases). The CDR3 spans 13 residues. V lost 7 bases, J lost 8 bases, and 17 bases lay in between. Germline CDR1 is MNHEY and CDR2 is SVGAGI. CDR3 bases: TGTGCCAGCACCCAGGGAGGGGGTTTAGGCTACACCTTC. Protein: CASTQGGGLGYTF.

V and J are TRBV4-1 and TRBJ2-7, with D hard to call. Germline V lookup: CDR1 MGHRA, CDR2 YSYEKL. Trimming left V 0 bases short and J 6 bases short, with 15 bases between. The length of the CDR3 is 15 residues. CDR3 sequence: CASSQDPGQRGEQYF. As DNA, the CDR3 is TGCGCCAGCAGCCAAGATCCCGGCCAACGTGGCGAGCAGTACTTC.

CDR3 sequence reads: CASSADSPNMNTEAFF. Here the CDR3 DNA reads TGTGCCAGCAGCGCCGACAGCCCCAACATGAACACTGAAGCTTTCTTT. The rearrangement uses TRBV5-5 and TRBJ1-1, with a possible D match to TRBD1 (5 bases). CDR1 and CDR2 (germline): SGHKS, YYEKEE (reference sequence). This CDR3 is built from 16 residues. V dropped 4 bases and J dropped 0 bases, with 16 bases sitting between them.

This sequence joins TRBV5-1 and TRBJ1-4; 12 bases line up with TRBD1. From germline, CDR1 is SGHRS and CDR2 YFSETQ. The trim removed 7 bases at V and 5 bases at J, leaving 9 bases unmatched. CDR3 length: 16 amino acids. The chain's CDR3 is CASGPGQGAGNEKLFF. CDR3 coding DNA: TGCGCCAGCGGACCGGGACAGGGGGCGGGGAATGAAAAACTGTTTTTT.

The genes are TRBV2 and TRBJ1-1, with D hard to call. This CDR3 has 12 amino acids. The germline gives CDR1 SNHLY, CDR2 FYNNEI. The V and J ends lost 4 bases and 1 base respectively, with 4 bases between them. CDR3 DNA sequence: TGTGCCAGCAGTGTGGGGAACACTGAAGCTTTCTTT. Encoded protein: CASSVGNTEAFF.

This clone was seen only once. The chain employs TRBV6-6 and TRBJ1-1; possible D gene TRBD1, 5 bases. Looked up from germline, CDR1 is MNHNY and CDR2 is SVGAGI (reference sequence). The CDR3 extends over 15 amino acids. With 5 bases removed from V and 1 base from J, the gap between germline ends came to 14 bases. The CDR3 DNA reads TGTGCCAGCAGTCCCCGTTCTACAGGGAACACTGAAGCTTTCTTT. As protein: CASSPRSTGNTEAFF.

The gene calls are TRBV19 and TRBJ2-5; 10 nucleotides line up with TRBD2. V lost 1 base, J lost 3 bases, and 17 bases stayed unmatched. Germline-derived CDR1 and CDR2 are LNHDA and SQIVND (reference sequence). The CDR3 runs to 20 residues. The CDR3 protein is CASSIVGGPSGGRGKETQYF. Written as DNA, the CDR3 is TGTGCCAGTAGTATAGTTGGGGGGCCTAGCGGGGGCCGGGGCAAAGAGACCCAGTACTTC.

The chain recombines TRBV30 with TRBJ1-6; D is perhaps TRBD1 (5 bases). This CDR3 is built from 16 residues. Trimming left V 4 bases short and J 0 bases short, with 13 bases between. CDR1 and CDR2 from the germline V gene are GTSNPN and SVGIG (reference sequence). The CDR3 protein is CAWKRPGPSYNSPLHF. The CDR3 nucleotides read TGTGCCTGGAAAAGGCCAGGGCCCTCCTATAATTCACCCCTCCACTTT.

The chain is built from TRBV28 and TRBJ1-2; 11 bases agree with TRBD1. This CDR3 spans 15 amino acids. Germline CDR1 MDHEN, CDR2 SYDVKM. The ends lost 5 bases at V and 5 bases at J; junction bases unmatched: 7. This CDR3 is CASSPRTGGRYGYTF. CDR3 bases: TGTGCCAGCAGTCCTAGGACAGGGGGCCGGTATGGCTACACCTTC.